This T cell receptor (beta chain) was found in a study of blood T cell repertoires in COVID-19. As for the study in general: Material from acute and convalescent COVID-19 was sourced from the United States, Italy and Spain.

The data were produced by immunoSEQ multiplex PCR, yet TCRdb's version contains in-frame clones alone and is incomplete. The sample has about 250,000 clones, around 84% seen once. This CDR3 is 10 amino acids long. Trimming stripped 6 bases from V and 3 bases from J, with 4 bases between. Germline assignment: CDR1 SQVTM and CDR2 ANQGSEA. Categorization into cohorts depended on clinical history that participants reported. Material: PBMCs or T cells enriched from blood (not recorded which). V and J are TRBV29-1 and TRBJ2-3; the D is unclear. This TCR was recovered from a woman in her fifties or sixties who had been exposed to COVID-19. CDR3: CSVETDTQYF. The CDR3 coding sequence is TGCAGCGTGGAGACAGATACGCAGTATTTT.